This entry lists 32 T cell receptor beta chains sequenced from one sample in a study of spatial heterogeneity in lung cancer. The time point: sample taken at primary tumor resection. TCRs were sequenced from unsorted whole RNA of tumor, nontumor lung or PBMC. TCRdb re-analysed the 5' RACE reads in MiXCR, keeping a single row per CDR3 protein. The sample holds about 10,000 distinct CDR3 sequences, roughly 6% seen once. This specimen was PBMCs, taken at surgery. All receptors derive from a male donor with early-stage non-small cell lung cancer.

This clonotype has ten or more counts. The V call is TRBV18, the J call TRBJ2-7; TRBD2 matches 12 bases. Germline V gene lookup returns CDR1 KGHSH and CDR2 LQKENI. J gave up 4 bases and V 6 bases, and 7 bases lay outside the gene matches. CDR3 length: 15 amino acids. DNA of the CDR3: TGTGCCAGCTCCTCAGGGACTAGCGGGCTGTACGAGCAGTACTTC. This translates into CASSSGTSGLYEQYF.

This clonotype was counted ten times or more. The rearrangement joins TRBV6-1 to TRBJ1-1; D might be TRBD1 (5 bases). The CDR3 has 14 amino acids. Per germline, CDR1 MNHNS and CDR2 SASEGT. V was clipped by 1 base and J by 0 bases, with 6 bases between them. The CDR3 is CASSEGGVNTEAFF. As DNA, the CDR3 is TGTGCCAGCAGTGAAGGGGGGGTGAACACTGAAGCTTTCTTT.

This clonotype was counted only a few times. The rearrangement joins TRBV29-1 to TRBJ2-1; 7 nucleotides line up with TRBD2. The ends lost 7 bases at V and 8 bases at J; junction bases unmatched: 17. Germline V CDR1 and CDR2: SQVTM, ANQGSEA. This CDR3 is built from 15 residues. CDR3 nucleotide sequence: TGCAGCGCCGCTAGCGGCGGAGGCCCGTGGGATGAGCAGTTCTTC. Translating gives CSAASGGGPWDEQFF.

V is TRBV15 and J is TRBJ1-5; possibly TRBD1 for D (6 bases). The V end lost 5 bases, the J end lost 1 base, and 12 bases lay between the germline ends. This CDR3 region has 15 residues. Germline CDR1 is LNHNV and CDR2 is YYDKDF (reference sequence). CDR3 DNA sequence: TGTGCCACCAGCTATCAGGGGCCAAGCAATCAGCCCCAGCATTTT. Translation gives CATSYQGPSNQPQHF. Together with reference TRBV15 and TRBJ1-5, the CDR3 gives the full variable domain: DAMVIQNPRYQVTQFGKPVTLSCSQTLNHNVMYWYQQKSSQAPKLLFHYYDKDFNNEADTPDNFQSRRPNTSFCFLDIRSPGLGDTAMYLCATSYQGPSNQPQHFGDGTRLSIL.

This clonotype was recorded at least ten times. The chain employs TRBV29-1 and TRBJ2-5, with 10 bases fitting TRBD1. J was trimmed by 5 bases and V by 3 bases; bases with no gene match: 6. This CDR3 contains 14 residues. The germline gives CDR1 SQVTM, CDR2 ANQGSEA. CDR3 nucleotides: TGCAGCGTTGATCGGACAGGGGGGTCGGAGACCCAGTACTTC. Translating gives CSVDRTGGSETQYF. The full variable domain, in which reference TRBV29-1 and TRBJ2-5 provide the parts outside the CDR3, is SAVISQKPSRDICQRGTSLTIQCQVDSQVTMMFWYRQQPGQSLTLIATANQGSEATYESGFVIDKFPISRPNLTFSTLTVSNMSPEDSSIYLCSVDRTGGSETQYFGPGTRLLVL.

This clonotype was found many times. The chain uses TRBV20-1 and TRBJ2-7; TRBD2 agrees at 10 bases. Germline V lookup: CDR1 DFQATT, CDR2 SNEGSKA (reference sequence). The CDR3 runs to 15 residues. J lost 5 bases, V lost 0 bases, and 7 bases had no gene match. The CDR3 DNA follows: TGCAGTGCTAGAGACGAGGCTAGCGGGGGCCACGAGCAGTACTTC. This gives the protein CSARDEASGGHEQYF.

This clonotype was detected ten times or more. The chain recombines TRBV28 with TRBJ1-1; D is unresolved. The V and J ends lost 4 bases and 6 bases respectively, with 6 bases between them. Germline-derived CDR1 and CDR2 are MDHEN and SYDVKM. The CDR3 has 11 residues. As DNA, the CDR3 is TGTGCCAGCAGTTGGTTGTCTGAAGCTTTCTTT. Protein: CASSWLSEAFF.

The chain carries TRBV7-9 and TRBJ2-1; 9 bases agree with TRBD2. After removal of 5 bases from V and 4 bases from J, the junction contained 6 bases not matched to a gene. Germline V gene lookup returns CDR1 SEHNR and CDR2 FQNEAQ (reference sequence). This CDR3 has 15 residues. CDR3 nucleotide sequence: TGTGCCAGCAGCCCGGGACTAGCTGCTTACAATGAGCAGTTCTTC. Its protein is CASSPGLAAYNEQFF.

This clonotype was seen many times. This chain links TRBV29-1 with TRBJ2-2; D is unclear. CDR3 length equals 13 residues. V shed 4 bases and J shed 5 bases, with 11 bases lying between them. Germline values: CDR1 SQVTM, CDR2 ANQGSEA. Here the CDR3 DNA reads TGCAGCGTTGCACCAGCAACAACCGGGGAGCTGTTTTTT. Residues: CSVAPATTGELFF.

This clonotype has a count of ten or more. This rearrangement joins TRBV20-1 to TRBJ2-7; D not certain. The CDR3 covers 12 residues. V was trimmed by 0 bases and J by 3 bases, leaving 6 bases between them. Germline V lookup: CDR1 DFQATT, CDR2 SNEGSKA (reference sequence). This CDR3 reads CSARDPFYEQYF. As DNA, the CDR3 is TGCAGTGCTAGAGACCCTTTCTACGAGCAGTACTTC.

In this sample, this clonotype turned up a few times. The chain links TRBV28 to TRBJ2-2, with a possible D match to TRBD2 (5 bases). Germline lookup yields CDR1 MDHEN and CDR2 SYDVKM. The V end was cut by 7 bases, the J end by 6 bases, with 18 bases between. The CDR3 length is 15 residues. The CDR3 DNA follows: TGTGCCAGCATTCCAGGACCCGCGGGCGCCGGGGAGCTGTTTTTT. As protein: CASIPGPAGAGELFF.

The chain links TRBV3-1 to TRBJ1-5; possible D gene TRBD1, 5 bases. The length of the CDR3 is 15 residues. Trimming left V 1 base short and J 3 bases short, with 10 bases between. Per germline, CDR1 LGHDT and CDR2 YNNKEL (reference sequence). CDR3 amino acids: CASSQGWGLNQPQHF. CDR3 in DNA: TGTGCCAGCAGCCAAGGTTGGGGACTCAATCAGCCCCAGCATTTT.

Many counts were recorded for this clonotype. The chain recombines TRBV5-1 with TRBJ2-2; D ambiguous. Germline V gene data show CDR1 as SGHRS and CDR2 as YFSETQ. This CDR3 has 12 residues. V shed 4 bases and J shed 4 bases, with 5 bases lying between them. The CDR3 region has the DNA TGCGCCAGCAGCCTACTCACCGGGGAGCTGTTTTTT. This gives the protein CASSLLTGELFF.

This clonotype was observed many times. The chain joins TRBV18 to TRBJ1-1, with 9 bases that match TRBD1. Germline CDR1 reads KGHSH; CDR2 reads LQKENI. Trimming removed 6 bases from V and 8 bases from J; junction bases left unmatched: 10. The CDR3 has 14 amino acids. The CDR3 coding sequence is TGTGCCAGCTCCATAGGACAGGGGAATAGAGAAGCTTTCTTT. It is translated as CASSIGQGNREAFF.

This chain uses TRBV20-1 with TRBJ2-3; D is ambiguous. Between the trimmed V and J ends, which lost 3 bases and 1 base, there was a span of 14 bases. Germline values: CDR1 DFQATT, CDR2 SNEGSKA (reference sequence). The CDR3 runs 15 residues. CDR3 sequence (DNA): TGCAGTGCTAGTCCCAGCGATACCGGCACAGATACGCAGTATTTT. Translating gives CSASPSDTGTDTQYF.

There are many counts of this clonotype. CDR3 in amino acids: CAWSGVGSQTPLHF. In nucleotides, the CDR3 is TGTGCCTGGAGTGGAGTGGGCAGCCAAACACCCCTCCACTTT. This chain links TRBV30 with TRBJ1-6, with unresolved D. The CDR3 is 14 amino acids. V shed 1 base and J shed 11 bases, with 15 bases lying between them. Germline values: CDR1 GTSNPN, CDR2 SVGIG (reference sequence).

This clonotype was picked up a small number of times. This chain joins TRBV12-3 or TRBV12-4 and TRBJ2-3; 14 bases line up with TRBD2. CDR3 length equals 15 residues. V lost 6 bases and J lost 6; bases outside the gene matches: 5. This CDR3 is CASRKTSGRADTQYF. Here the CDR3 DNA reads TGTGCCAGCAGGAAGACTAGCGGGAGGGCCGATACGCAGTATTTT.

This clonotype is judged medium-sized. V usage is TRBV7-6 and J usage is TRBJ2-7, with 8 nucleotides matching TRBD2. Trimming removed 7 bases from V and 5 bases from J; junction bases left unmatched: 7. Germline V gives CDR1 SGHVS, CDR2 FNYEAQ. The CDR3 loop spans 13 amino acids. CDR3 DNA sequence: TGTGCCAGCACCCCCCGAGCGGGAGACGAGCAGTACTTC. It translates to CASTPRAGDEQYF.

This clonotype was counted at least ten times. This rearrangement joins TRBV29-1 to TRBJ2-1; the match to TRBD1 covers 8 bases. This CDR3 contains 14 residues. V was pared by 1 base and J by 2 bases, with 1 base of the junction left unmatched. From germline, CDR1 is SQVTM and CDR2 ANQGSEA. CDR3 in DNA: TGCAGCGTTGAAGTACAGGGGGCCTACAATGAGCAGTTCTTC. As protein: CSVEVQGAYNEQFF.

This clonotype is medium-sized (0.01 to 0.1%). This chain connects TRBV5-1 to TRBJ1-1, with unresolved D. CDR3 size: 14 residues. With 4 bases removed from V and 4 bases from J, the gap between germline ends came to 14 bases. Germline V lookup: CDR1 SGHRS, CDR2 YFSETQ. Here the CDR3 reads CASSTDLGSTEAFF. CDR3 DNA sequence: TGCGCCAGCAGCACCGATTTAGGGTCCACTGAAGCTTTCTTT.

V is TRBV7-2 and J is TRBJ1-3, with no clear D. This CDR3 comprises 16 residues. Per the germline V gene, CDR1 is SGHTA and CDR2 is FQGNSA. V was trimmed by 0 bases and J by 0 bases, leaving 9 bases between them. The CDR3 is CASSLAPPTSGNTIYF. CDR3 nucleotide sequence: TGTGCCAGCAGCTTAGCTCCGCCGACCTCTGGAAACACCATATATTTT.

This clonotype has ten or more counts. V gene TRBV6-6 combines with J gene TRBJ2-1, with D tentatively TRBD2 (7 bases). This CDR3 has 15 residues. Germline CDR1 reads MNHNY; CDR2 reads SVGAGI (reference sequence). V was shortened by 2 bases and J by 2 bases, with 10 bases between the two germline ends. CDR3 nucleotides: TGTGCCAGCAGTTACGGGGGGGCCACCTACAATGAGCAGTTCTTC. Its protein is CASSYGGATYNEQFF.

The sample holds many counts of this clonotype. The CDR3 loop reads CSVGGENQPQHF. The CDR3 DNA reads TGCAGCGTTGGAGGGGAAAATCAGCCCCAGCATTTT. The J gene is TRBJ1-5, the V gene TRBV29-1; TRBD1 might be the D (5 bases). Germline V gene sequence: CDR1 SQVTM, CDR2 ANQGSEA. The CDR3 length is 12 residues. Trimming took off 4 bases at V and 4 bases at J, with 8 bases between the two ends.

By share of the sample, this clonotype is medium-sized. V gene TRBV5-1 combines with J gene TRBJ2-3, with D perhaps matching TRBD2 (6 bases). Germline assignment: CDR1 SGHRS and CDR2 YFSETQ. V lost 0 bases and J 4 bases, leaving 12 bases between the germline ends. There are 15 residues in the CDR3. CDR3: CASSLGGTEADTQYF. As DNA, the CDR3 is TGCGCCAGCAGCTTGGGCGGGACCGAGGCAGATACGCAGTATTTT.

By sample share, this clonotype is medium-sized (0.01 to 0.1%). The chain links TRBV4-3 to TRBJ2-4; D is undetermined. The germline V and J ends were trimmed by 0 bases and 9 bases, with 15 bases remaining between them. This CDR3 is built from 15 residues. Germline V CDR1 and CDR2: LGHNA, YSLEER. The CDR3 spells CASSQDDVGMSIQYF. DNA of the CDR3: TGCGCCAGCAGCCAAGATGATGTAGGGATGAGCATTCAGTACTTC.

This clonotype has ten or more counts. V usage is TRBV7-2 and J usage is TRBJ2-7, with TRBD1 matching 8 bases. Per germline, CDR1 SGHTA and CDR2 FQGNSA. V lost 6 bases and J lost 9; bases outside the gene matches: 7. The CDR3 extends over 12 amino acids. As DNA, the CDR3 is TGTGCCAGCAGGACAGGGGCCATGGGGCAGTACTTC. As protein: CASRTGAMGQYF. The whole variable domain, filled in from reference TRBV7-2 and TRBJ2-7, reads GAGVSQSPSNKVTEKGKDVELRCDPISGHTALYWYRQSLGQGLEFLIYFQGNSAPDKSGLPSDRFSAERTGGSVSTLTIQRTQQEDSAVYLCASRTGAMGQYFGPGTRLTVT.

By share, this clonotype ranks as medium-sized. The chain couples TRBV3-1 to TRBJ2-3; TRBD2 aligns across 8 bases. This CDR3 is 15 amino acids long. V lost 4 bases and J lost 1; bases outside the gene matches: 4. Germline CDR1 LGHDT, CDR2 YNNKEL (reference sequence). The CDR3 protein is CASSPYSGGTDTQYF. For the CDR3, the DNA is TGTGCCAGCAGCCCTTATAGCGGGGGCACAGATACGCAGTATTTT.

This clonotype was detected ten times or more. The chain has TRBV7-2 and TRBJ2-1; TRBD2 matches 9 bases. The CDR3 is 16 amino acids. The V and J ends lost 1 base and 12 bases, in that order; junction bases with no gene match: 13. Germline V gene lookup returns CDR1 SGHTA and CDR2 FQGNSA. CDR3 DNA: TGTGCCAGCAGCTTAGATGGCGGGGGGGCCCCTCAATCGCAGTTCTTC. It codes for CASSLDGGGAPQSQFF. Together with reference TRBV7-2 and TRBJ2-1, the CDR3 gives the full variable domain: GAGVSQSPSNKVTEKGKDVELRCDPISGHTALYWYRQSLGQGLEFLIYFQGNSAPDKSGLPSDRFSAERTGGSVSTLTIQRTQQEDSAVYLCASSLDGGGAPQSQFFGPGTRLTVL.

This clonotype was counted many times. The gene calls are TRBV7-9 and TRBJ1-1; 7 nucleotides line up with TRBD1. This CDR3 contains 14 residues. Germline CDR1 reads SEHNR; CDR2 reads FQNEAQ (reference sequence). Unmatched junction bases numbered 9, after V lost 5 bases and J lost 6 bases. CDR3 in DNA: TGTGCCAGCAGCGGGACAGAAAAGGGCGCTGAAGCTTTCTTT. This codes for CASSGTEKGAEAFF.

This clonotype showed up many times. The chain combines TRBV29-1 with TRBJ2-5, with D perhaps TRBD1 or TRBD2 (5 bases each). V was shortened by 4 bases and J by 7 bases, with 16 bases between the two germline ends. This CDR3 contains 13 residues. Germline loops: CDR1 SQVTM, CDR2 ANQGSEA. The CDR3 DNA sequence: TGCAGCGTTGTGCAGGACATAAGCGGGACCCAGTACTTC. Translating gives CSVVQDISGTQYF.

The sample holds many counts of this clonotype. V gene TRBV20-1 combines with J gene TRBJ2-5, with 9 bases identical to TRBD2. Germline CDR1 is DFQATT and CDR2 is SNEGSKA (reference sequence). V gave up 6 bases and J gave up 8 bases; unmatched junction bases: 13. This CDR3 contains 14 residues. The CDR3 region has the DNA TGCAGTGCCCCCCCTGCGGGGGGGCGAGGAACCCAGTACTTC. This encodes CSAPPAGGRGTQYF.

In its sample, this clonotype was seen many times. In DNA form, the CDR3 reads TGCGCCAGCTCCGACCCGGGGGGACTGGGCGAAAAACTGTTTTTT. This translates into CASSDPGGLGEKLFF. The chain carries TRBV10-2 and TRBJ1-4, with D tentatively TRBD1 (5 bases). Trimming cost V 8 bases and J 8 bases, with 21 bases left between them. Germline CDR1 reads WSHSY; CDR2 reads SAAADI. This CDR3 has 15 residues.